These 18 T cell receptor beta chains came from one sample sequenced in a study of CD8 T cell repertoires and HIV-1 epitope variants (dated by TCRdb to the early 2020s). The method was the immunoSEQ multiplex PCR assay. TCRdb re-hosts the immuneACCESS table, in-frame sequences only. Its copies lack some clones; in the studies checked, an unresolved V gene accounts for under half of them, and the cause for the rest is not known. The sample table holds about 5,600 clones, of which roughly 60% were seen once. The ten largest make up under 55% of the sample. Their antigen targets remain unknown. Sequenced sample: cultured CD8+ T cells derived from PBMCs. These receptor sequences come from a male donor with HIV.

This sequence joins TRBV29-1 and TRBJ2-7; tentatively, D is TRBD1 (6 bases). The length of the CDR3 is 13 residues. Trimming took off 3 bases at V and 1 base at J, with 10 bases between the two ends. CDR1 and CDR2 from the germline V gene are SQVTM and ANQGSEA. The CDR3, as DNA: TGCAGCGTTGAGCTCGACAGGTCCTACGAGCAGTACTTC. Its protein is CSVELDRSYEQYF.

This clone was detected only a few times. The gene calls are TRBV11-1 and TRBJ1-1, with D possibly TRBD1 on 5 matching bases. V lost 5 bases to trimming and J lost 6 bases, with 10 bases between them. CDR3 length equals 12 residues. Germline CDR1 SGHAT, CDR2 FQDESV (reference sequence). The CDR3 loop is CASSDWGPEAFF. Written as DNA, the CDR3 is TGTGCCAGCAGCGATTGGGGCCCTGAAGCTTTCTTT.

This chain connects TRBV7-3 to TRBJ2-2; D uncertain. There are 13 residues in the CDR3. V lost 5 bases and J 1 base, leaving 5 bases between the germline ends. Germline V CDR1 and CDR2: SGHTA, FQGTGA. The CDR3 region is CASSPGNTGELFF. The CDR3, as DNA: TGTGCCAGCAGCCCGGGGAACACCGGGGAGCTGTTTTTT. Combining the CDR3 with reference TRBV7-3 and TRBJ2-2 gives the whole variable domain GAGVSQTPSNKVTEKGKYVELRCDPISGHTALYWYRQSLGQGPEFLIYFQGTGAADDSGLPNDRFFAVRPEGSVSTLKIQRTERGDSAVYLCASSPGNTGELFFGEGSRLTVL.

The chain employs TRBV5-6 and TRBJ1-1; D is uncertain. This CDR3 is 13 amino acids long. The germline V gene has CDR1 SGHDT and CDR2 YYEEEE. The V end was cut by 3 bases, the J end by 0 bases, with 6 bases between. In DNA, the CDR3 is TGTGCCAGCAGCTGGGCTTTGAACACTGAAGCTTTCTTT. It codes for CASSWALNTEAFF. Filled out from reference TRBV5-6 and TRBJ1-1, the complete variable domain reads DAGVTQSPTHLIKTRGQQVTLRCSPKSGHDTVSWYQQALGQGPQFIFQYYEEEERQRGNFPDRFSGHQFPNYSSELNVNALLLGDSALYLCASSWALNTEAFFGQGTRLTVV.

This clone has only a few counts. CDR3: CASSLQIIGNGYTF. In DNA, the CDR3 is TGTGCCAGCAGTCTCCAAATAATAGGGAATGGCTACACCTTC. The chain combines TRBV2 with TRBJ1-2; D ambiguous. The germline CDR1 and CDR2 sequences are SNHLY and FYNNEI. The length of the CDR3 is 14 residues. Trimming pared 5 bases from V and 6 bases from J, leaving 16 bases between.

The V and J genes are TRBV7-9 and TRBJ1-1; D is uncertain. Germline loops: CDR1 SEHNR, CDR2 FQNEAQ (reference sequence). CDR3 length: 14 amino acids. Trimming removed 1 base from V and 0 bases from J, with 6 bases in between. The CDR3 reads CASSLGALNTEAFF. The CDR3 DNA follows: TGTGCCAGCAGCTTAGGCGCCTTGAACACTGAAGCTTTCTTT.

V gene TRBV4-3 combines with J gene TRBJ2-1; a possible D gene is TRBD1 (5 bases). V shed 2 bases and J shed 3 bases, with 11 bases lying between them. The CDR3 totals 15 residues. Looked up from germline, CDR1 is LGHNA and CDR2 is YSLEER. CDR3 DNA: TGCGCCAGCAGCCAATATACAGGAATCTACAATGAGCAGTTCTTC. Amino acid sequence: CASSQYTGIYNEQFF.

V is TRBV6-4 and J is TRBJ1-1, with D possibly matching TRBD1 (5 bases). The germline CDR1 and CDR2 sequences are MRHNA and SNTAGT. Trimming removed 8 bases at V and 8 bases at J, with 15 bases between. This CDR3 is 12 amino acids long. The CDR3 DNA reads as TGTGCCAGCGAGGGGTACGACGGAGAAGCTTTCTTT. This translates into CASEGYDGEAFF.

This sequence joins TRBV27 and TRBJ2-3; TRBD1 is a possible D gene (5 bases). This CDR3 region has 14 residues. Germline V gene sequence: CDR1 MNHEY, CDR2 SMNVEV (reference sequence). Between the trimmed V and J ends, which lost 7 bases and 0 bases, there was a span of 11 bases. The CDR3 sequence: CASNHPGSTDTQYF. As DNA, the CDR3 is TGTGCCAGCAATCATCCAGGGAGCACAGATACGCAGTATTTT.

The gene calls are TRBV6-5 and TRBJ1-2; D might be TRBD1 (6 bases). V was cut by 2 bases and J by 8 bases, with 12 bases left in between. Germline V gene sequence: CDR1 MNHEY, CDR2 SVGAGI. The CDR3 contains 13 residues. The CDR3 loop is CASSYGGGGGYTF. The CDR3 nucleotides read TGTGCCAGCAGTTACGGGGGGGGCGGAGGCTACACCTTC.

This clone was seen a single time. This chain joins TRBV28 and TRBJ2-7, with D perhaps TRBD2 (5 bases). The germline V gene has CDR1 MDHEN and CDR2 SYDVKM. CDR3 length: 15 amino acids. Trimming cost V 0 bases and J 7 bases, with 16 bases left between them. The CDR3 DNA reads as TGTGCCAGCAGTTTATGGCAGGCGGGCCCTACGGAGCAGTACTTC. This gives the protein CASSLWQAGPTEQYF.

The V and J genes are TRBV27 and TRBJ2-1; 7 bases match TRBD1. V gave up 10 bases and J gave up 3 bases; unmatched junction bases: 12. There are 15 residues in the CDR3. Per germline, CDR1 MNHEY and CDR2 SMNVEV (reference sequence). In DNA form, the CDR3 reads TGTGCCACCTCCCTTGGGGACAGCATCTACAATGAGCAGTTCTTC. Encoded protein: CATSLGDSIYNEQFF.

This rearrangement joins TRBV4-1 to TRBJ2-7, with 9 bases fitting TRBD1. In germline, CDR1 is MGHRA, CDR2 YSYEKL. This CDR3 region has 17 residues. The trim removed 10 bases at V and 1 base at J, leaving 17 bases unmatched. CDR3: CATPRRPEGQGSYEQYF. The CDR3 region has the DNA TGCGCCACGCCGAGAAGACCGGAGGGACAGGGTTCCTACGAGCAGTACTTC.

This clone was observed a single time. The chain is built from TRBV5-6 and TRBJ2-1; TRBD1 matches at 8 bases. The V gene end was trimmed by 2 bases and the J gene end by 10 bases; junction bases not matched to a gene: 8. This CDR3 region has 14 residues. Per the germline V gene, CDR1 is SGHDT and CDR2 is YYEEEE. The CDR3 sequence is CASSFRTGFGEQFF. The CDR3 coding sequence is TGTGCCAGCAGCTTTAGGACAGGGTTCGGAGAGCAGTTCTTC.

V gene TRBV19 combines with J gene TRBJ2-3, with D possibly matching TRBD2 (7 bases). CDR3 length equals 16 residues. The ends were cut back, 3 bases at V and 0 bases at J, with 13 bases in the middle. Germline assignment: CDR1 LNHDA and CDR2 SQIVND (reference sequence). The CDR3 DNA reads TGTGCCAGTAGTATTAGGCGGGGGCCTAGCACAGATACGCAGTATTTT. It translates to CASSIRRGPSTDTQYF.

This clone occurred a few times. The chain combines TRBV25-1 with TRBJ1-2, with D possibly being TRBD1 (6 bases). Germline loops: CDR1 MGHDK, CDR2 SYGVNS. The CDR3 has 13 residues. With 2 bases removed from V and 8 bases from J, the gap between germline ends came to 12 bases. The CDR3 nucleotides read TGTGCCAGCAGTGAACCCCCAGGGGACGGCTACACCTTC. Translation gives CASSEPPGDGYTF.

This clone appeared a few times. The chain is built from TRBV18 and TRBJ2-5; possible D gene TRBD2, 5 bases. This CDR3 spans 14 amino acids. Trimming shortened V by 2 bases and J by 1 base, and 8 bases separated the two germline ends. Germline CDR1 is KGHSH and CDR2 is LQKENI. The CDR3 nucleotides are TGTGCCAGCTCACCAGGACTTTCCCAAGAGACCCAGTACTTC. Its protein product is CASSPGLSQETQYF.

V and J are TRBV6-1 and TRBJ1-1; 10 bases are a match to TRBD1. CDR1 MNHNS and CDR2 SASEGT come from the germline V gene. The CDR3 loop spans 14 amino acids. V shed 7 bases, J shed 3 bases, and the junction held 5 bases outside the gene matches. In DNA form, the CDR3 reads TGTGCCAGCATTGACAGGGGGCTTGACACTGAAGCTTTCTTT. Translated, it gives CASIDRGLDTEAFF.